Below, 10 T cell receptor beta chains from the same sample are listed, as sequenced in a study of cytomegalovirus exposure and HLA in healthy donors. PCR primers comprised 60 Vbeta and 13 Jbeta primers. Profiling relied on immunoSEQ multiplex PCR, and the TCRdb table lists in-frame clones only, not all of them. In the table there are 220,000 or so clones, roughly four fifths of which are singletons. The source material was PBMCs. All receptors come from a woman aged 35 to 49 in good health and CMV-seronegative.

The J gene is TRBJ1-6, the V gene TRBV5-4, with a weak D call TRBD1 (5 bases). This CDR3 has 15 amino acids. Germline assignment: CDR1 SGHNT and CDR2 YYREEE (reference sequence). Deletions cut 3 bases from V and 7 bases from J, with 14 bases between. CDR3 sequence: CASSSPGQGNSPLHF. The DNA of the CDR3 is TGTGCCAGCAGCTCACCCGGGCAGGGAAATTCACCCCTCCACTTT.

J is TRBJ2-4 and V is TRBV6-5; TRBD1 aligns across 9 bases. This CDR3 spans 13 amino acids. V was clipped by 6 bases and J by 15 bases; unmatched bases: 12. CDR1 MNHEY and CDR2 SVGAGI come from the germline V gene. The CDR3 region has the DNA TGTGCCAGCAGGACAGGGGGACAGGGCCATCTGTACTTC. This sequence encodes CASRTGGQGHLYF.

The chain uses TRBV11-2 and TRBJ2-1; 9 nucleotides match TRBD1. The length of the CDR3 is 16 residues. V lost 2 bases to trimming and J lost 7 bases; unmatched junction nucleotides: 9. The germline V gene encodes CDR1 SGHAT and CDR2 FQNNGV. CDR3 DNA: TGTGCCAGCAGCTTATCCACCGGGACAGGGTTTAATGAGCAGTTCTTC. Amino acid sequence: CASSLSTGTGFNEQFF.

This chain connects TRBV29-1 to TRBJ2-1; 11 bases fit TRBD1. Germline CDR1 is SQVTM and CDR2 is ANQGSEA. This CDR3 comprises 13 residues. The V and J ends lost 2 bases and 9 bases, in that order; junction bases with no gene match: 3. Written as DNA, the CDR3 is TGCAGCGTTGAACGGGACAGGGGGTTTGAGCAGTTCTTC. This translates into CSVERDRGFEQFF.

This clone was counted once. V and J are TRBV4-1 and TRBJ2-1; perhaps TRBD2 as D (5 bases). V shed 0 bases and J shed 0 bases, with 12 bases lying between them. CDR1 MGHRA and CDR2 YSYEKL come from the germline V gene. The CDR3 is made up of 17 amino acids. CDR3 residues: CASSQDWAGSSYNEQFF. In DNA form, the CDR3 reads TGCGCCAGCAGCCAAGATTGGGCGGGCAGCTCCTACAATGAGCAGTTCTTC.

The chain links TRBV13 to TRBJ2-3, with D perhaps TRBD2 (5 bases). Germline V CDR1 and CDR2: PRHDT, FYEKMQ (reference sequence). The CDR3 spans 16 residues. Between the trimmed V and J ends, which lost 0 bases and 0 bases, there was a span of 10 bases. CDR3 coding DNA: TGTGCCAGCAGCTTAGGCCTAGCAGCCAGCACAGATACGCAGTATTTT. Its translation: CASSLGLAASTDTQYF.

This sequence joins TRBV18 and TRBJ1-5; D gene unclear. The length of the CDR3 is 14 residues. CDR1 and CDR2 (germline): KGHSH, LQKENI. Trimming took off 3 bases at V and 5 bases at J, with 11 bases between the two ends. The CDR3 spells CASSPTTEYQPQHF. CDR3 bases: TGTGCCAGCTCACCCACCACAGAATATCAGCCCCAGCATTTT.

The chain is built from TRBV28 and TRBJ2-7; 10 bases match TRBD2. Trimming at V came to 3 bases and at J to 9 bases, leaving 11 bases not matched to a gene. CDR3 length equals 15 residues. The germline CDR1 and CDR2 sequences are MDHEN and SYDVKM. DNA of the CDR3: TGTGCCAGCAGTTTGAGCCTAGCGGGAGTATTCTGGCAGTACTTC. Residues: CASSLSLAGVFWQYF.

This sequence joins TRBV5-1 and TRBJ2-7; weak D call: TRBD2 (6 bases). V was pared by 0 bases and J by 2 bases, with 12 bases between. CDR3 size: 15 residues. Germline V lookup: CDR1 SGHRS, CDR2 YFSETQ. In DNA, the CDR3 is TGCGCCAGCAGCTTGGGAGCGGGTCCCACCTACGAGCAGTACTTC. This translates into CASSLGAGPTYEQYF.

The chain joins TRBV9 to TRBJ2-7; D not resolved. CDR1 and CDR2 (germline): SGDLS, YYNGEE. This CDR3 is built from 15 residues. With 4 bases removed from V and 5 bases from J, the gap between germline ends came to 19 bases. Here the CDR3 reads CASSPRLSEADEQYF. The DNA of the CDR3 is TGTGCCAGCAGCCCGCGGCTCTCCGAGGCGGACGAGCAGTACTTC.